These 4 T cell receptor beta chains came from one sample sequenced in a study of T-cell memory formation after mild COVID-19. TCRdb reanalysed the 5' RACE reads using MiXCR and keeps one entry per CDR3 protein. In the table there are tens of thousands of distinct CDR3 sequences, 9.5% to 12% of which are singletons. The sample consisted of PBMCs or a T cell subset sorted from them (not recorded which). All receptors derive from a man between 18 and 35 years old who had mild COVID-19 (a few samples of this study predate the infection). Cell type and time point are not known.

The rearrangement uses TRBV7-3 and TRBJ2-3, with 7 bases that match TRBD1. The CDR3 length is 15 residues. CDR1 and CDR2 from the germline V gene are SGHTA and FQGTGA. The ends lost 3 bases at V and 3 bases at J; junction bases unmatched: 6. The CDR3 nucleotides read TGTGCCAGCAGCTTCGGGACAGACAAGACAGATACGCAGTATTTT. Its protein is CASSFGTDKTDTQYF.

This clonotype was detected a few times. This chain joins TRBV6-6 and TRBJ2-2; the match to TRBD2 covers 8 bases. The CDR3 has 16 residues. The trim removed 8 bases at V and 2 bases at J, leaving 10 bases unmatched. The germline V gene encodes CDR1 MNHNY and CDR2 SVGAGI (reference sequence). The CDR3 sequence: CASGQGLAGNTGELFF. The CDR3 region has the DNA TGTGCCAGCGGCCAAGGGCTAGCGGGTAACACCGGGGAGCTGTTTTTT.

This clonotype was recorded at least ten times. The chain carries TRBV6-5 and TRBJ2-7; D possibly uses TRBD1 or TRBD2 (6 bases each). The germline V gene has CDR1 MNHEY and CDR2 SVGAGI. Trimming removed 1 base at V and 2 bases at J, with 18 bases between. There are 17 residues in the CDR3. DNA of the CDR3: TGTGCCAGCAGTTACTTGGGGCCGACGGGGGCACCCTACGAGCAGTACTTC. Amino acids: CASSYLGPTGAPYEQYF.

This clonotype was picked up many times. V usage is TRBV5-6 and J usage is TRBJ2-7; 9 bases fit TRBD1. The CDR3 runs 17 residues. Germline CDR1 and CDR2: SGHDT and YYEEEE. Trimming cost V 4 bases and J 3 bases; bases outside gene matches: 14. The CDR3 nucleotides are TGTGCCAGCAGCACGGACAGGGGCCCCGACACGGACTACGAGCAGTACTTC. Protein sequence: CASSTDRGPDTDYEQYF.